The 24 T cell receptor beta chains below all came from one sample that was sequenced in a study of blood T cell repertoires in COVID-19. TCRdb keeps only in-frame clones here, not all; method: immunoSEQ multiplex PCR. The sample carries under 130,000 clones, about 90% recorded once. The sequencing input was peripheral blood. Every receptor here comes from a human donor in a cohort sampled during active COVID-19.

The gene calls are TRBV7-8 and TRBJ2-7, with 7 bases matching TRBD2. Trimming cost V 6 bases and J 3 bases; bases outside gene matches: 8. Germline lookup yields CDR1 SGHVS and CDR2 FQNEAQ. The CDR3 spans 14 residues. The chain's CDR3 is CASRWASGDYEQYF. For the CDR3, the DNA is TGTGCCAGCAGGTGGGCCAGCGGGGACTACGAGCAGTACTTC.

The count of this clone is one. The chain carries TRBV5-1 and TRBJ1-3, with 9 positions matching TRBD1. The V gene end was trimmed by 5 bases and the J gene end by 0 bases; junction bases not matched to a gene: 6. The length of the CDR3 is 16 residues. Germline V gene sequence: CDR1 SGHRS, CDR2 YFSETQ. The CDR3, as DNA: TGCGCCAGCAGTCGAGACAGGGGGTCCTCTGGAAACACCATATATTTT. Translated, it gives CASSRDRGSSGNTIYF.

The rearrangement joins TRBV15 to TRBJ2-5, with D possibly matching TRBD1 (5 bases). The CDR3 has 14 amino acids. V was cut by 5 bases and J by 5 bases, with 15 bases left in between. Germline CDR1 reads LNHNV; CDR2 reads YYDKDF (reference sequence). The CDR3 sequence: CATSARAVGETQYF. The CDR3 nucleotides read TGTGCCACCAGCGCCAGGGCCGTAGGGGAGACCCAGTACTTC. Full variable domain (missing parts from reference TRBV15 and TRBJ2-5): DAMVIQNPRYQVTQFGKPVTLSCSQTLNHNVMYWYQQKSSQAPKLLFHYYDKDFNNEADTPDNFQSRRPNTSFCFLDIRSPGLGDTAMYLCATSARAVGETQYFGPGTRLLVL.

V gene TRBV6-5 combines with J gene TRBJ2-6; D gene unclear. The CDR3 runs 13 residues. Deletions cut 7 bases from V and 1 base from J, with 5 bases between. Per germline, CDR1 MNHEY and CDR2 SVGAGI. CDR3 nucleotide sequence: TGTGCCAGCAAAGCATCTGGGGCCAACGTCCTGACTTTC. It encodes CASKASGANVLTF.

The gene calls are TRBV3-1 (or the pseudogene TRBV3-2) and TRBJ2-5, with 7 bases fitting TRBD2. The CDR3 has 16 amino acids. Germline loops: CDR1 LGHDT, CDR2 YNNKEL (reference sequence). V shed 3 bases, J shed 3 bases, and the junction held 10 bases outside the gene matches. The CDR3 loop reads CASSHVWASGEETQYF. The CDR3 DNA sequence: TGTGCCAGCAGCCATGTATGGGCTAGCGGAGAAGAGACCCAGTACTTC.

The chain links TRBV6-6 to TRBJ2-2, with TRBD2 matching 8 bases. CDR3 size: 14 residues. The junction had 4 bases not matched to a gene; V was cut back by 5 bases and J by 5 bases. Per germline, CDR1 MNHNY and CDR2 SVGAGI (reference sequence). The CDR3 region is CASSREGRTGELFF. The CDR3 bases are TGTGCCAGCAGTCGGGAGGGACGGACCGGGGAGCTGTTTTTT.

The chain has TRBV7-3 and TRBJ1-5; D is undetermined. Per germline, CDR1 SGHTA and CDR2 FQGTGA. The CDR3 is 13 amino acids. Deletions cut 2 bases from V and 5 bases from J, with 7 bases between. Written as DNA, the CDR3 is TGTGCCAGCAGCTTAGCCCCGGATCAGCCCCAGCATTTT. As protein: CASSLAPDQPQHF.

The CDR3 nucleotides are TGTGCCAGTAGCCGGGACAGGGAAGGGTCGAACACTGAAGCTTTCTTT. It codes for CASSRDREGSNTEAFF. The chain combines TRBV19 with TRBJ1-1, with 9 bases fitting TRBD1. Trimming took 6 bases from V and 1 from J; bases not matched to a gene: 9. The CDR3 is 16 amino acids. Per the germline V gene, CDR1 is LNHDA and CDR2 is SQIVND (reference sequence).

The V call is TRBV29-1, the J call TRBJ2-1; 7 bases fit TRBD2. In germline, CDR1 is SQVTM, CDR2 ANQGSEA. Germline trimming cut 4 bases from V and 4 bases from J; bases unmatched to any gene: 4. The CDR3 runs 13 residues. The CDR3 nucleotides are TGCAGCGTTGGCCAGCGGGATTACAATGAGCAGTTCTTC. Residues: CSVGQRDYNEQFF.

The chain employs TRBV7-9 and TRBJ1-5; TRBD1 agrees at 11 bases. V was clipped by 5 bases and J by 5 bases; unmatched bases: 14. The germline CDR1 and CDR2 sequences are SEHNR and FQNEAQ (reference sequence). The CDR3 runs to 18 residues. In DNA, the CDR3 is TGTGCCAGCAGCCAGGACAGGGGGCGGATTTACGCCGATCAGCCCCAGCATTTT. Its protein product is CASSQDRGRIYADQPQHF.

The chain couples TRBV7-6 to TRBJ2-1, with 7 bases identical to TRBD2. V lost 0 bases to trimming and J lost 2 bases; unmatched junction nucleotides: 1. The germline CDR1 and CDR2 sequences are SGHVS and FNYEAQ. The CDR3 is made up of 15 amino acids. CDR3 sequence reads: CASSLAGGTYNEQFF. CDR3 DNA: TGTGCCAGCAGCTTAGCGGGAGGGACCTACAATGAGCAGTTCTTC.

The chain combines TRBV4-2 with TRBJ2-7, with unresolved D. Trimming removed 2 bases from V and 0 bases from J, with 11 bases in between. In germline, CDR1 is LGHNA, CDR2 YNFKEQ. The CDR3 is 15 residues long. The CDR3 DNA sequence: TGTGCCAGCAGCCAAAGACACCCGAGCTCCTACGAGCAGTACTTC. Translating gives CASSQRHPSSYEQYF.

V is TRBV6-6 and J is TRBJ2-3; possible D gene TRBD1, 5 bases. The germline CDR1 and CDR2 sequences are MNHNY and SVGAGI (reference sequence). The CDR3 is 13 amino acids. Trimming took off 0 bases at V and 9 bases at J, with 10 bases between the two ends. Here the CDR3 DNA reads TGTGCCAGCAGTTACTCTTCAGGGCACACGCAGTATTTT. Protein product: CASSYSSGHTQYF.

This chain uses TRBV7-9 with TRBJ2-7, with TRBD1 as a possible D gene (5 bases). Trimming shortened V by 5 bases and J by 12 bases, and 17 bases separated the two germline ends. CDR1 is SEHNR, CDR2 FQNEAQ, per germline (reference sequence). There are 12 residues in the CDR3. CDR3 protein: CASSPPNEGVYF. CDR3 DNA sequence: TGTGCCAGCAGCCCCCCAAACGAAGGGGTGTACTTC.

This clone was recorded a few times. The V call is TRBV28, the J call TRBJ1-5; D ambiguous. Germline CDR1 is MDHEN and CDR2 is SYDVKM. The CDR3 consists of 11 residues. V was shortened by 10 bases and J by 4 bases, with 8 bases between the two germline ends. As DNA, the CDR3 is TGTGCCACTCGAGCGAATCAGCCCCAGCATTTT. The encoded protein is CATRANQPQHF.

CDR3 protein: CASSLGTQLAGYTF. The CDR3, as DNA: TGTGCCAGCAGCTTGGGGACCCAGCTAGCCGGCTACACCTTC. The V call is TRBV5-6, the J call TRBJ1-2; D gene uncertain. V was cut by 0 bases and J by 8 bases, with 14 bases left in between. The CDR3 consists of 14 residues. CDR1 and CDR2 (germline): SGHDT, YYEEEE.

The chain recombines TRBV19 with TRBJ1-1; D is uncertain. Trimming shortened V by 10 bases and J by 3 bases, and 15 bases separated the two germline ends. CDR3 length: 13 amino acids. Germline CDR1 and CDR2: LNHDA and SQIVND (reference sequence). This chain's CDR3 is CATTPPSDTEAFF. CDR3 nucleotides: TGTGCCACCACCCCCCCTTCGGACACTGAAGCTTTCTTT.

The gene calls are TRBV20-1 and TRBJ2-3, with a weak D call TRBD1 (6 bases). The CDR3 loop spans 16 amino acids. Trimming cost V 3 bases and J 1 base, with 17 bases left between them. Germline CDR1 and CDR2: DFQATT and SNEGSKA (reference sequence). CDR3 amino acids: CSASFGVAGGTDTQYF. Here the CDR3 DNA reads TGCAGTGCTAGTTTCGGGGTTGCAGGGGGCACAGATACGCAGTATTTT.

The rearrangement links TRBV7-8 to TRBJ2-5; 8 bases fit TRBD1. V lost 4 bases to trimming and J lost 0 bases; unmatched junction nucleotides: 4. The CDR3 length is 15 residues. The germline gives CDR1 SGHVS, CDR2 FQNEAQ. CDR3 sequence reads: CASSSGQADQETQYF. The CDR3 bases are TGTGCCAGCAGCTCGGGACAGGCCGACCAAGAGACCCAGTACTTC.

The CDR3 loop reads CASRGGQGRTNEQFF. Written as DNA, the CDR3 is TGTGCCAGCAGGGGAGGACAGGGACGGACCAATGAGCAGTTCTTC. The chain recombines TRBV9 with TRBJ2-1; 8 bases line up with TRBD1. The CDR3 is 15 residues long. After removal of 5 bases from V and 6 bases from J, the junction contained 10 bases not matched to a gene. Germline V CDR1 and CDR2: SGDLS, YYNGEE.

DNA of the CDR3: TGTGCCAGCAGCTCGACAGGGGGCGTTTCACCCCTCCACTTT. Translated, it gives CASSSTGGVSPLHF. This chain joins TRBV11-2 and TRBJ1-6, with 10 positions matching TRBD1. Trimming removed 4 bases from V and 9 bases from J; junction bases left unmatched: 3. There are 14 residues in the CDR3. The germline V gene has CDR1 SGHAT and CDR2 FQNNGV. Variable domain in full (rest from reference TRBV11-2 and TRBJ1-6): EAGVAQSPRYKIIEKRQSVAFWCNPISGHATLYWYQQILGQGPKLLIQFQNNGVVDDSQLPKDRFSAERLKGVDSTLKIQPAKLEDSAVYLCASSSTGGVSPLHFGNGTRLTVT.

The J gene is TRBJ2-1, the V gene TRBV29-1; 7 bases map to TRBD2. The CDR3 contains 13 residues. The trim removed 4 bases at V and 7 bases at J, leaving 7 bases unmatched. The germline V gene has CDR1 SQVTM and CDR2 ANQGSEA. The DNA for the CDR3 is TGCAGCGTTGCTCGGACTAGTCAAAATGAGCAGTTCTTC. Translating gives CSVARTSQNEQFF.

The V and J genes are TRBV2 and TRBJ2-7; 7 positions match TRBD2. The CDR3 extends over 12 amino acids. Germline CDR1 is SNHLY and CDR2 is FYNNEI. V trimming: 8 bases; J trimming: 10 bases; junction bases outside the gene matches: 11. CDR3 sequence: CASEEAGEPQYF. CDR3 sequence (DNA): TGTGCCAGCGAGGAGGCGGGGGAGCCCCAGTACTTC.

The chain employs TRBV27 and TRBJ2-1; 7 bases match TRBD1. Germline loops: CDR1 MNHEY, CDR2 SMNVEV (reference sequence). V shed 2 bases, J shed 1 base, and the junction held 11 bases outside the gene matches. The CDR3 extends over 18 amino acids. CDR3 amino acids: CASSLRPTGDESYNEQFF. The CDR3 DNA follows: TGTGCCAGCAGTTTACGCCCTACAGGGGACGAATCCTACAATGAGCAGTTCTTC.